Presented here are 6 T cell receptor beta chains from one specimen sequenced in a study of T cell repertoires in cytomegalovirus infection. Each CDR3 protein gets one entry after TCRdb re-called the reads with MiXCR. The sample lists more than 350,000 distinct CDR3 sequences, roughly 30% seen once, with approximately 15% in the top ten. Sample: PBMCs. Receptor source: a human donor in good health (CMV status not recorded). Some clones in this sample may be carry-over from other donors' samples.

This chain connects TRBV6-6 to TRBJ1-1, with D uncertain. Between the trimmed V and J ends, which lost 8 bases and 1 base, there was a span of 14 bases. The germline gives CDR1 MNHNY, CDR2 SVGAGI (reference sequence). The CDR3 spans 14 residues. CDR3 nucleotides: TGTGCCAGCGGTAAGGGTATAGAGAACACTGAAGCTTTCTTT. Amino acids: CASGKGIENTEAFF.

The CDR3 nucleotides are TGTGCCACCGACGGTGCCCTAACCTATAATTCACCCCTCCACTTT. It is translated as CATDGALTYNSPLHF. The rearrangement links TRBV7-9 to TRBJ1-6; D is ambiguous. Trimming took 10 bases from V and 2 from J, leaving 15 bases between them. CDR1 is SEHNR, CDR2 FQNEAQ, per germline (reference sequence). The CDR3 length is 15 residues.

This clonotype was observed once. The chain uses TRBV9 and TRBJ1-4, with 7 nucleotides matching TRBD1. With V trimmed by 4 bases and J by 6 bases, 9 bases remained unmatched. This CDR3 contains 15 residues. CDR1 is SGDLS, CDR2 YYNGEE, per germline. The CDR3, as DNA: TGTGCCAGCAGCCCAAAGGGGGACAGTCATGAAAAACTGTTTTTT. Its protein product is CASSPKGDSHEKLFF. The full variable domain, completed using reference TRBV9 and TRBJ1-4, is DSGVTQTPKHLITATGQRVTLRCSPRSGDLSVYWYQQSLDQGLQFLIQYYNGEERAKGNILERFSAQQFPDLHSELNLSSLELGDSALYFCASSPKGDSHEKLFFGSGTQLSVL.

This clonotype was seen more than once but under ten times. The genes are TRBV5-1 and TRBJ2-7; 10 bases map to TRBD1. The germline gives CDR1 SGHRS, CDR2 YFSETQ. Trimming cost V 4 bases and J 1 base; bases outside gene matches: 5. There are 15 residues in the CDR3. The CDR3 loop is CASSAAGQGSYEQYF. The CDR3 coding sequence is TGCGCCAGCAGCGCCGCGGGACAGGGGTCCTACGAGCAGTACTTC.

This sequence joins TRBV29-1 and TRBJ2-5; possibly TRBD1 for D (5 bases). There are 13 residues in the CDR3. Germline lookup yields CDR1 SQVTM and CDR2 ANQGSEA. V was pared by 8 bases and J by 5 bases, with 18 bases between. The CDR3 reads CSQQVRSGETQYF. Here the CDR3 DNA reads TGCAGCCAACAGGTCCGGAGTGGGGAGACCCAGTACTTC.

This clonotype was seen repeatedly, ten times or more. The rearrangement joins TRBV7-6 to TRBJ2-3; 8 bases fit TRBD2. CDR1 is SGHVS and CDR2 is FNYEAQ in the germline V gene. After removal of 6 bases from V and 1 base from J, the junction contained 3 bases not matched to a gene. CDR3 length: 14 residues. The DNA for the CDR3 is TGTGCCAGCAGTCGAGCGGGGGGCACAGATACGCAGTATTTT. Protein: CASSRAGGTDTQYF.